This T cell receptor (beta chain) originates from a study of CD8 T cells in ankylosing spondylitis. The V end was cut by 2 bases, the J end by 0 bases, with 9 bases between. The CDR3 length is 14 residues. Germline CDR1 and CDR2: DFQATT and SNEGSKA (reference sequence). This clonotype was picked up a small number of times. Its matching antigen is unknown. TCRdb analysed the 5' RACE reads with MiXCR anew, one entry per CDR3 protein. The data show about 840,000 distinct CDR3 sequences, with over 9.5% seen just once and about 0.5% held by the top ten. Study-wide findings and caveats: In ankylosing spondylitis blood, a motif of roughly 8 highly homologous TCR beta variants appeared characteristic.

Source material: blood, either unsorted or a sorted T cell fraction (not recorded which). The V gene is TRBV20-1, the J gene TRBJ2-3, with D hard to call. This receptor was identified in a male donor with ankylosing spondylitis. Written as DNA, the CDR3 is TGCAGTGCTAGAATCCCGGCTAGCACAGATACGCAGTATTTT. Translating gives CSARIPASTDTQYF.